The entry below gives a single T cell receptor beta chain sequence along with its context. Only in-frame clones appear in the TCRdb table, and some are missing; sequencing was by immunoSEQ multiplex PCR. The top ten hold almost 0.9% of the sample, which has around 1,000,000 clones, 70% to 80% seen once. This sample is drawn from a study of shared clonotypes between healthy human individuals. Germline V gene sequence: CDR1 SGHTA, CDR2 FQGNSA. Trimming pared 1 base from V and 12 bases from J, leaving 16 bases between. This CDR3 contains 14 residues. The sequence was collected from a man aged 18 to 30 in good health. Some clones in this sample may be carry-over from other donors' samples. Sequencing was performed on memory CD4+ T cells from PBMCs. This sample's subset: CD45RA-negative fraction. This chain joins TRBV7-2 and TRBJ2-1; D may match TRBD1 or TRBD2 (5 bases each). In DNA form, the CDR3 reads TGTGCCAGCAGCTTAGATACTAGGCGAGGGGTGCAGTTCTTC. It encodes CASSLDTRRGVQFF. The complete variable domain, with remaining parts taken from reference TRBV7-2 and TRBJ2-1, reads GAGVSQSPSNKVTEKGKDVELRCDPISGHTALYWYRQSLGQGLEFLIYFQGNSAPDKSGLPSDRFSAERTGGSVSTLTIQRTQQEDSAVYLCASSLDTRRGVQFFGPGTRLTVL.